This TCR beta chain appears in the sequencing data of a study of CXCR3-negative and CXCR3-positive naive CD8 T cells. This CDR3 region has 14 residues. Looked up from germline, CDR1 is DFQATT and CDR2 is SNEGSKA (reference sequence). Study-level findings and limits: When CXCR3-positive naive cells were set against CXCR3-negative naive cells, the former had more hydrophobic TRB CDR3s.

Comment on this clonotype: Antigen: not known.

UMI-tagged TRB cDNA libraries were built via 5' RACE. TCRdb re-called the 5' RACE reads; every CDR3 protein appears as one record, without DNA. The table lists some 120,000 distinct CDR3 sequences. The origin of this receptor is a human donor in good health. Some clones in this sample may be carry-over from other donors' samples. The sequenced material came from naive CXCR3+ CD8+ T cells from blood. Subset denoted: CD45RO-CCR7+CD27+CD95- naive CD8+ T cells expressing CXCR3 (TNR3+). The chain combines TRBV20-1 with TRBJ1-2; TCRdb reports TRBD1, a call that lacks DNA to check it against. CDR3 sequence reads: CSAMQGADVYGYTF.